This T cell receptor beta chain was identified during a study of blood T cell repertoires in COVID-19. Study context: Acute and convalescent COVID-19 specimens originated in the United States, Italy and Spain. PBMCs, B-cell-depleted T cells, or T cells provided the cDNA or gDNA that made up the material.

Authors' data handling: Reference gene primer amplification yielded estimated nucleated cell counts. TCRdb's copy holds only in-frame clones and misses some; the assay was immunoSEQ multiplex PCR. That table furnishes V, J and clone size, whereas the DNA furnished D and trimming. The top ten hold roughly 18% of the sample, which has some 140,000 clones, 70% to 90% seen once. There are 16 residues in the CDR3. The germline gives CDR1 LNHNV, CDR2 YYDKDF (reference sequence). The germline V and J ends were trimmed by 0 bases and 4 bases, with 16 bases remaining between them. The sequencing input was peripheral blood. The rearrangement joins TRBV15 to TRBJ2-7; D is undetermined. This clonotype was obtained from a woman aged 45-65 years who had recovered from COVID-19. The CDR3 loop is CATSRDLVVTSYEQYF. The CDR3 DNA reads TGTGCCACCAGCAGAGATCTCGTCGTGACATCGTACGAGCAGTACTTC.